The source of this T cell receptor beta chain is a study of CD8 T cells in ankylosing spondylitis. Study results and caveats: Made up of about eight highly homologous variants, a TCR beta motif appeared characteristic of ankylosing spondylitis blood.

In this sample, this clonotype turned up a few times. Its antigen is not identified. The CDR3 is 13 residues long. In germline, CDR1 is MNHEY, CDR2 SVGEGT. Deletions cut 7 bases from V and 8 bases from J, with 12 bases between. A quantitative 5'-RACE method, one with molecular barcodes, was used to make TCR beta libraries. A single record per CDR3 protein comes from TCRdb applying MiXCR to the 5' RACE reads. Here the sample spans some 240,000 distinct CDR3 sequences, over 15% being singletons. The TCR sequence derives from a male donor with ankylosing spondylitis or in good health (not recorded which). The V and J genes are TRBV6-2 or TRBV6-3 and TRBJ1-6; no firm D call. The source material was blood, either unsorted or a sorted T cell fraction (not recorded which). The CDR3 sequence: CASNLDPDSPLHF. CDR3 bases: TGTGCCAGCAACCTGGACCCCGATTCACCCCTCCACTTT.